Listed below are T cell receptor beta chains from one sample, sequenced in a study of shared clonotypes between healthy human individuals. Some clones are missing from TCRdb's copy, which holds only in-frame ones; the method was immunoSEQ multiplex PCR. The sample gives about 380,000 clones, roughly 96% of which show up once; 0.25% to 0.35% is in the top ten. The sample comprised memory CD8+ T cells sorted from blood. These TCRs come from a man aged 25 to 45 in good health. The CDR3 runs from the conserved cysteine through the conserved F or W. Fields, in order: J gene, clone size, V gene, D gene, CDR3 DNA, CDR3 protein. A D gene is named only where the DNA matches it firmly. Where a row states a size, it is once, few, many or the class of an expanded clone; other rows omit it.

J gene: TRBJ2-5; clone size: .; V gene: TRBV2; D gene: .; CDR3 DNA: TGTGCCAGCAGTAAGCAGGGCCAAGAGACCCAGTACTTC; CDR3 protein: CASSKQGQETQYF
J gene: TRBJ2-1; clone size: .; V gene: TRBV7-3; D gene: TRBD2; CDR3 DNA: TGTGCCAGCAGCAACCCGCTAGCGGGAGGTTTTAATGAGCAGTTCTTC; CDR3 protein: CASSNPLAGGFNEQFF
J gene: TRBJ2-1; clone size: .; V gene: TRBV19; D gene: .; CDR3 DNA: TGTGCCAGTAGTACCGCCTACAATGAGCAGTTCTTC; CDR3 protein: CASSTAYNEQFF
J gene: TRBJ2-3; clone size: .; V gene: TRBV9; D gene: .; CDR3 DNA: TGTGCCAGCAGCGTAGCCAGCGGCACAGATACGCAGTATTTT; CDR3 protein: CASSVASGTDTQYF
J gene: TRBJ2-1; clone size: .; V gene: TRBV2; D gene: TRBD2; CDR3 DNA: TGTGCCAGCACCGCGGGAGCGGCGAATGAGCAGTTCTTC; CDR3 protein: CASTAGAANEQFF
J gene: TRBJ2-1; clone size: few; V gene: TRBV7-6; D gene: TRBD1; CDR3 DNA: TGTGCCAGCAGCTTGGACAGGTTCGATGAGCAGTTCTTC; CDR3 protein: CASSLDRFDEQFF
J gene: TRBJ2-7; clone size: .; V gene: TRBV11-1; D gene: TRBD2; CDR3 DNA: TGTGCCAGCAGCCCCGGACTAGCGGTCCTCTACGAGCAGTACTTC; CDR3 protein: CASSPGLAVLYEQYF
J gene: TRBJ1-1; clone size: .; V gene: TRBV5-1; D gene: .; CDR3 DNA: TGCGCCAGCAGCGGTACAGGGAGGGCTACGAACACTGAAGCTTTCTTT; CDR3 protein: CASSGTGRATNTEAFF
J gene: TRBJ2-1; clone size: .; V gene: TRBV7-2; D gene: TRBD2; CDR3 DNA: TGTGCCAGCAGCTTCGCGGGAGGTCACAATGAGCAGTTCTTC; CDR3 protein: CASSFAGGHNEQFF
J gene: TRBJ2-3; clone size: .; V gene: TRBV28; D gene: .; CDR3 DNA: TGTGCCAGCAGTTTAGATACGCAGTATTTT; CDR3 protein: CASSLDTQYF
J gene: TRBJ2-3; clone size: .; V gene: TRBV11-3; D gene: .; CDR3 DNA: TGTGCCAGCAGCTATGCGGGGAACGGGGATGAAGATACGCAGTATTTT; CDR3 protein: CASSYAGNGDEDTQYF
J gene: TRBJ2-7; clone size: once; V gene: TRBV7-9; D gene: .; CDR3 DNA: TGTGCCAGCAGCGGGTCGGGACTCCGCTCCTACGAGCAGTACTTC; CDR3 protein: CASSGSGLRSYEQYF
J gene: TRBJ2-5; clone size: once; V gene: TRBV7-9; D gene: TRBD2; CDR3 DNA: TGTGCCAGCAGATTAGCGGGAGGGGAGACCCAGTACTTC; CDR3 protein: CASRLAGGETQYF
J gene: TRBJ2-7; clone size: .; V gene: TRBV11-2; D gene: .; CDR3 DNA: TGTGCCAGCAGCTTAATTGCGGGGACAGACCCCTACGAGCAGTACTTC; CDR3 protein: CASSLIAGTDPYEQYF
J gene: TRBJ2-7; clone size: .; V gene: TRBV28; D gene: .; CDR3 DNA: TGTGCCAGTCATACTTTACAGGGCTACGAGCAGTACTTC; CDR3 protein: CASHTLQGYEQYF
J gene: TRBJ2-3; clone size: .; V gene: TRBV5-1; D gene: .; CDR3 DNA: TGCGCCAGCAGCTTGGGGGGGCGCGGGAGCACAGATACGCAGTATTTT; CDR3 protein: CASSLGGRGSTDTQYF
J gene: TRBJ2-1; clone size: once; V gene: TRBV18; D gene: TRBD2; CDR3 DNA: TGTGCCAGCTCGGTTTTATTGGGGACTAGCAGAAATGAGCAGTTCTTC; CDR3 protein: CASSVLLGTSRNEQFF
J gene: TRBJ2-4; clone size: .; V gene: TRBV7-2; D gene: TRBD2; CDR3 DNA: TGTGCCAGCACCAAAGAACTAGCGGGGGAAAACATTCAGTACTTC; CDR3 protein: CASTKELAGENIQYF
J gene: TRBJ2-7; clone size: .; V gene: TRBV18; D gene: .; CDR3 DNA: TGTGCCAGCTCACCACACAGCTCCTACGAGCAGTACTTC; CDR3 protein: CASSPHSSYEQYF
J gene: TRBJ2-7; clone size: .; V gene: TRBV29-1; D gene: .; CDR3 DNA: TGCAGCGTGGAGGACAGTTCCTACGAGCAGTACTTC; CDR3 protein: CSVEDSSYEQYF
J gene: TRBJ2-3; clone size: .; V gene: TRBV11-2; D gene: TRBD2; CDR3 DNA: TGTGCCAGCAGCTCCCTCCTTAGCGGGAGAAGGGATACGCAGTATTTT; CDR3 protein: CASSSLLSGRRDTQYF
J gene: TRBJ1-4; clone size: .; V gene: TRBV5-5; D gene: TRBD1; CDR3 DNA: TGTGCCAGCAGCTTGGCCCCGGACAGGGTGAAAAAACTGTTTTTT; CDR3 protein: CASSLAPDRVKKLFF
J gene: TRBJ2-4; clone size: .; V gene: TRBV5-1; D gene: .; CDR3 DNA: TGCGCCAGCAGCGGAATAGCCAAAAACATTCAGTACTTC; CDR3 protein: CASSGIAKNIQYF
J gene: TRBJ2-6; clone size: .; V gene: TRBV19; D gene: .; CDR3 DNA: TGTGCCAGTAGTACAGGGGCCACCGCTGGGGCCAACGTCCTGACTTTC; CDR3 protein: CASSTGATAGANVLTF
J gene: TRBJ2-7; clone size: .; V gene: TRBV5-1; D gene: TRBD2; CDR3 DNA: TGCGCCAGCAGCTTGTGGCTAGCGGGCTCCTACGAGCAGTACTTC; CDR3 protein: CASSLWLAGSYEQYF
J gene: TRBJ1-2; clone size: .; V gene: TRBV5-4; D gene: .; CDR3 DNA: TGTGCCAGCAGCTTCTTGGGGGAGGATGGCTACACCTTC; CDR3 protein: CASSFLGEDGYTF
J gene: TRBJ2-7; clone size: .; V gene: TRBV7-8; D gene: TRBD1; CDR3 DNA: TGTGCCAGCAGCCCGATGGGGTTTGGGACAGGGTCCGAGCAGTACTTC; CDR3 protein: CASSPMGFGTGSEQYF
J gene: TRBJ2-5; clone size: .; V gene: TRBV5-1; D gene: .; CDR3 DNA: TGCGCCAGCAGCTTGGGCGCTCCGCAAGAGACCCAGTACTTC; CDR3 protein: CASSLGAPQETQYF
J gene: TRBJ1-5; clone size: .; V gene: TRBV19; D gene: .; CDR3 DNA: TGTGCCAGTAGTATATCAGGCTTCAGCAATCAGCCCCAGCATTTT; CDR3 protein: CASSISGFSNQPQHF
J gene: TRBJ2-7; clone size: .; V gene: TRBV19; D gene: TRBD1; CDR3 DNA: TGTGCCAGTAGTATAAAAGGACAGGGGGCGTACGAGCAGTACTTC; CDR3 protein: CASSIKGQGAYEQYF
J gene: TRBJ2-7; clone size: .; V gene: TRBV19; D gene: TRBD2; CDR3 DNA: TGTGCCAGTAGGACTACTAGCGGCTCCTACGAGCAGTACTTC; CDR3 protein: CASRTTSGSYEQYF
J gene: TRBJ2-5; clone size: once; V gene: TRBV7-6; D gene: .; CDR3 DNA: TGTGCCAGCAGCTTATCGGCCTTAGAAGAGACCCAGTACTTC; CDR3 protein: CASSLSALEETQYF
J gene: TRBJ2-7; clone size: .; V gene: TRBV2; D gene: .; CDR3 DNA: TGTGCCAGGAGGACCTACGAGCAGTACTTC; CDR3 protein: CARRTYEQYF
J gene: TRBJ2-7; clone size: .; V gene: TRBV5-5; D gene: TRBD2; CDR3 DNA: TGTGCCAGCAGCTTGCTCTCTAGCGGGAGTTCGTACGAGCAGTACTTC; CDR3 protein: CASSLLSSGSSYEQYF
J gene: TRBJ1-3; clone size: .; V gene: TRBV5-1; D gene: .; CDR3 DNA: TGCGCCAGCAGCCCCCGGGGAGGGTTAGGAAACACCATATATTTT; CDR3 protein: CASSPRGGLGNTIYF
J gene: TRBJ2-3; clone size: .; V gene: TRBV4-1; D gene: .; CDR3 DNA: TGCGCCAGCAGCCAACTAGGTTTCGCAGATACGCAGTATTTT; CDR3 protein: CASSQLGFADTQYF
J gene: TRBJ2-3; clone size: .; V gene: TRBV27; D gene: TRBD2; CDR3 DNA: TGTGCCAGCAGTTTACCTTCGACTAGCGGGAGCACAGATACGCAGTATTTT; CDR3 protein: CASSLPSTSGSTDTQYF
J gene: TRBJ2-1; clone size: .; V gene: TRBV28; D gene: TRBD2; CDR3 DNA: TGTGCCAGCAGCGATACCGCTAGCGGGAGTTTGAATGAGCAGTTCTTC; CDR3 protein: CASSDTASGSLNEQFF
J gene: TRBJ1-2; clone size: .; V gene: TRBV28; D gene: TRBD1; CDR3 DNA: TGTGCCAGCAGCTTGGACAGGGGTAGCTACACCTTC; CDR3 protein: CASSLDRGSYTF
J gene: TRBJ1-2; clone size: .; V gene: TRBV6-1; D gene: .; CDR3 DNA: TGTGCCAGCAGTGAAGCGACGTCCCTAAACAGGGTTGGACGCTATGGCTACACCTTC; CDR3 protein: CASSEATSLNRVGRYGYTF
J gene: TRBJ2-7; clone size: .; V gene: TRBV4-1; D gene: TRBD2; CDR3 DNA: TGCGCCAGCAGCCAGGAACCCTTAGCGGGGAGCTCCTACGAGCAGTACTTC; CDR3 protein: CASSQEPLAGSSYEQYF
J gene: TRBJ1-3; clone size: .; V gene: TRBV25-1; D gene: .; CDR3 DNA: TGTGCCAGCAGTGACGCAGGGCCTGCAGGGATAGGAAACACCATATATTTT; CDR3 protein: CASSDAGPAGIGNTIYF
J gene: TRBJ2-2; clone size: .; V gene: TRBV30; D gene: .; CDR3 DNA: TGTGCCTGGAGTGTACGTCTAGCGAGCGGGGAGCTGTTTTTT; CDR3 protein: CAWSVRLASGELFF
J gene: TRBJ1-1; clone size: .; V gene: TRBV28; D gene: .; CDR3 DNA: TGTGCCAGCAGTTTGCCCGACAGAAACACTGAAGCTTTCTTT; CDR3 protein: CASSLPDRNTEAFF
J gene: TRBJ1-5; clone size: .; V gene: TRBV30; D gene: .; CDR3 DNA: TGTGCCTGGAGTGTACGTTGGGGCAATCAGCCCCAGCATTTT; CDR3 protein: CAWSVRWGNQPQHF
J gene: TRBJ2-7; clone size: .; V gene: TRBV2; D gene: TRBD2; CDR3 DNA: TGTGCCAGCCGGACTAGCTCAATCTCCTACGAGCAGTACTTC; CDR3 protein: CASRTSSISYEQYF
J gene: TRBJ2-5; clone size: .; V gene: TRBV5-4; D gene: .; CDR3 DNA: TGTGCCAGCAGCTTGGCGCCCAAACAGGGACTCCTCGGGGCCCAGTACTTC; CDR3 protein: CASSLAPKQGLLGAQYF
J gene: TRBJ2-1; clone size: .; V gene: TRBV11-2; D gene: TRBD1; CDR3 DNA: TGTGCCAGCAGCTTAGATCATCTGACAGGGGTCTACAATGAGCAGTTCTTC; CDR3 protein: CASSLDHLTGVYNEQFF
J gene: TRBJ2-1; clone size: .; V gene: TRBV4-1; D gene: TRBD1; CDR3 DNA: TGCGCCAGCAGCCAAGAGGGAGCGGGTGTCAGGGGGCTAAACAATGAGCAGTTCTTC; CDR3 protein: CASSQEGAGVRGLNNEQFF
J gene: TRBJ2-3; clone size: .; V gene: TRBV7-9; D gene: .; CDR3 DNA: TGTGCCAGCAGCTTAGGGACAGGCACAGATACGCAGTATTTT; CDR3 protein: CASSLGTGTDTQYF
J gene: TRBJ1-4; clone size: once; V gene: TRBV5-1; D gene: TRBD1; CDR3 DNA: TGCGCCAGCACCATACAGGGGGCTAATAATGAAAAACTGTTTTTT; CDR3 protein: CASTIQGANNEKLFF
J gene: TRBJ2-6; clone size: .; V gene: TRBV5-1; D gene: TRBD1; CDR3 DNA: TGCGCCAGCAGCTACAGGGGTGGGGCCAACGTCCTGACTTTC; CDR3 protein: CASSYRGGANVLTF
J gene: TRBJ1-2; clone size: .; V gene: TRBV30; D gene: .; CDR3 DNA: TGTGCCTGGAGTGGCTATGGCTACACCTTC; CDR3 protein: CAWSGYGYTF
J gene: TRBJ2-3; clone size: once; V gene: TRBV6-1; D gene: TRBD2; CDR3 DNA: TGTGCCAGCAGTGAATGGGGGGGCGGGAGGATCACAGATACGCAGTATTTT; CDR3 protein: CASSEWGGGRITDTQYF